These T cell receptor beta chains were read from a single sample in a study of blood T cell repertoires in COVID-19. Repertoires were generated with immunoSEQ multiplex PCR, while TCRdb's copy carries only in-frame clones and drops some. In the table there are 250,000 to 300,000 clones, more than 75% of which are singletons. The specimen was PBMCs or T cells enriched from blood (not recorded which). These receptors were taken from a woman in her 50s who had been exposed to COVID-19. Each CDR3 is given with its conserved first and last residue. A D gene is named only where the DNA matches it firmly. Size is stated for part of the rows, as once, few or many counts, or as a class when the clone is expanded.

size	D	V	J	CDR3	DNA
.	.	TRBV6-2/TRBV6-3	TRBJ1-2	CASSSTGVYGYTF	TGTGCCAGCAGTTCGACAGGAGTCTATGGCTACACCTTC
.	.	TRBV7-9	TRBJ1-1	CASSLILEAFF	TGTGCCAGCAGCCTAATCTTGGAAGCTTTCTTT
.	.	TRBV5-8	TRBJ1-1	CASSLYPAQGLKSNTEAFF	TGTGCCAGCAGCTTGTACCCAGCCCAGGGACTTAAGTCGAACACTGAAGCTTTCTTT
.	TRBD1	TRBV6-5	TRBJ2-1	CASRPDRGSYNEQFF	TGTGCCAGCAGACCGGACAGGGGCTCCTACAATGAGCAGTTCTTC
.	.	TRBV28	TRBJ2-7	CASSLALGEQYF	TGTGCCAGCAGTTTAGCCCTCGGCGAGCAGTACTTC
.	.	TRBV2	TRBJ2-1	CASSEESGPHKGQFF	TGTGCCAGCAGTGAAGAGAGCGGCCCTCACAAGGGGCAGTTCTTC
.	.	TRBV7-2	TRBJ2-1	CASSPTGNSYNEQFF	TGTGCCAGCAGCCCGACAGGAAACTCCTACAATGAGCAGTTCTTC
.	TRBD1	TRBV7-4	TRBJ1-4	CASSPTGQGNEKLFF	TGTGCCAGCAGCCCAACGGGACAGGGTAATGAAAAACTGTTTTTT
.	.	TRBV7-9	TRBJ2-3	CASGPGLSTDTQYF	TGTGCCAGCGGTCCAGGCCTTAGCACAGATACGCAGTATTTT
.	.	TRBV6-5	TRBJ1-1	CASSHGWSEAFF	TGTGCCAGCAGCCACGGGTGGTCTGAAGCTTTCTTT
.	.	TRBV5-1	TRBJ2-2	CASSLDRSTGELFF	TGCGCCAGCAGCCTTGACAGGAGCACCGGGGAGCTGTTTTTT
.	TRBD1	TRBV6-5	TRBJ1-2	CASRPRQGFAHGYTF	TGTGCCAGCAGGCCCAGACAGGGATTCGCCCATGGCTACACCTTC
.	TRBD2	TRBV5-6	TRBJ2-1	CASSSLAGDYNEQFF	TGTGCCAGCAGCTCACTAGCGGGGGATTACAATGAGCAGTTCTTC
.	.	TRBV7-9	TRBJ1-4	CASSLSWEAGINEKLFF	TGTGCCAGCAGCTTGTCGTGGGAGGCAGGGATAAATGAAAAACTGTTTTTT
once	.	TRBV27	TRBJ1-2	CASSSGATGFGYTF	TGTGCCAGCAGTTCCGGCGCTACAGGGTTCGGCTACACCTTC
.	TRBD1	TRBV19	TRBJ1-1	CASTDRGTEAFF	TGTGCCAGTACGGACAGGGGCACTGAAGCTTTCTTT
once	.	TRBV27	TRBJ1-1	CASSWTMNTEAFF	TGTGCCAGCAGCTGGACAATGAACACTGAAGCTTTCTTT